The rows below give T cell receptor beta chains drawn from one sample of a study of blood T cell repertoires in COVID-19. Sequencing was performed with immunoSEQ multiplex PCR; in TCRdb, only in-frame clones are kept and a portion is missing. The repertoire holds about 120,000 clones, around 84% seen once, with 3% to 4.5% in the top ten. Sequenced sample: PBMCs or T cells enriched from blood (not recorded which). The receptors originated from a woman between 25 and 40 years old who had recovered from COVID-19. The CDR3 runs from the conserved cysteine through the conserved F or W. The order of the fields is clone size, J gene, V gene, D gene, CDR3 protein, CDR3 DNA. D genes are given only for firm matches. Only part of the rows carry a size: once, few, many, or a class if the clone is expanded.

>once|TRBJ2-7|TRBV7-9|TRBD2
CASQLAGEGEQYF
TGTGCCAGCCAACTAGCGGGAGAGGGTGAGCAGTACTTC
>.|TRBJ2-7|TRBV11-2|.
CASSLWQNPSYEQYF
TGTGCCAGCAGCTTATGGCAGAATCCGTCCTACGAGCAGTACTTC
>.|TRBJ2-1|TRBV7-2|.
CASSLRLDNEQFF
TGTGCCAGCAGCTTACGCCTAGACAATGAGCAGTTCTTC
>.|TRBJ2-1|TRBV24-1|TRBD2
CATSDLSGGSYNEQFF
TGTGCCACCAGTGATTTGTCGGGGGGGTCCTACAATGAGCAGTTCTTC
>.|TRBJ1-1|TRBV4-1|.
CASSQDPGRYTEAFF
TGCGCCAGCAGCCAAGATCCAGGGAGGTACACTGAAGCTTTCTTT
>.|TRBJ1-2|TRBV5-1|.
CASSLTGSPGGYTF
TGCGCCAGCAGCTTGACAGGCTCCCCCGGTGGCTACACCTTC
>.|TRBJ1-1|TRBV5-1|.
CASSPEAGSTEAFF
TGCGCCAGCAGCCCTGAGGCAGGGTCGACTGAAGCTTTCTTT
>once|TRBJ2-1|TRBV2|.
CASTSRGGSYNEQFF
TGTGCCAGCACCTCCCGGGGTGGGTCCTACAATGAGCAGTTCTTC
>.|TRBJ2-7|TRBV11-3|.
CASSRGTPYEQYF
TGTGCCAGCAGCCGAGGGACTCCGTACGAGCAGTACTTC
>once|TRBJ2-2|TRBV10-3|.
CAFSTQQLFGELFF
TGTGCCTTTTCGACACAACAGCTCTTTGGGGAGCTGTTTTTT
>.|TRBJ1-5|TRBV6-5|.
CASSYTRAGGGQPQHF
TGTGCCAGCAGTTACACACGTGCGGGGGGCGGTCAGCCCCAGCATTTT
>.|TRBJ2-7|TRBV30|.
CAWTPGPTYEQYF
TGTGCCTGGACCCCAGGCCCAACCTACGAGCAGTACTTC
>few|TRBJ2-7|TRBV19|.
CASSVGRTYEQYF
TGTGCCAGTAGTGTGGGCAGAACCTACGAGCAGTACTTC
>.|TRBJ1-1|TRBV3-1/TRBV3-2|.
CASSQGVNTEAFF
TGTGCCAGCAGCCAAGGAGTGAACACTGAAGCTTTCTTT
>.|TRBJ2-1|TRBV27|.
CASSPLGAYNEQFF
TGTGCCAGCAGTCCTCTGGGGGCGTACAATGAGCAGTTCTTC
>.|TRBJ2-3|TRBV2|.
CASRPGLPTDTQYF
TGTGCCAGCAGACCGGGACTTCCTACAGATACGCAGTATTTT
>.|TRBJ1-1|TRBV9|TRBD1
CASSELQGVGTEAFF
TGTGCCAGCAGCGAACTCCAGGGGGTCGGCACTGAAGCTTTCTTT
>.|TRBJ2-2|TRBV5-3|TRBD2
CARSLAGTSGRASGELFF
TGTGCCAGAAGCTTGGCGGGGACTAGCGGGAGGGCATCCGGGGAGCTGTTTTTT
>many|TRBJ2-1|TRBV4-3|.
CASSQDGGSSYNEQFF
TGCGCCAGCAGCCAAGATGGTGGGAGCTCCTACAATGAGCAGTTCTTC
>.|TRBJ1-4|TRBV5-8|.
CASSLTPGKLFF
TGTGCCAGCAGCTTAACCCCAGGGAAACTGTTTTTT
>.|TRBJ1-2|TRBV12-3/TRBV12-4|.
CASRQGLNYGYTF
TGTGCCAGCCGTCAGGGGTTGAACTATGGCTACACCTTC
>.|TRBJ2-7|TRBV5-1|TRBD1
CASSLVGGPVYEQYF
TGCGCCAGCAGCTTGGTAGGGGGCCCCGTCTACGAGCAGTACTTC
>.|TRBJ2-7|TRBV27|TRBD1
CASSPTGGTPYEQYF
TGTGCCAGCAGTCCTACAGGGGGGACGCCCTACGAGCAGTACTTC
>.|TRBJ1-5|TRBV5-8|.
CASRTKGSNQPQHF
TGTGCCAGCAGGACTAAGGGTAGCAATCAGCCCCAGCATTTT
>few|TRBJ2-1|TRBV21-1|.
CASSRQIRDRGRVSSYNEQFF
TGTGCCAGCAGCAGACAAATCCGGGACAGGGGAAGGGTAAGCTCCTACAATGAGCAGTTCTTC
>.|TRBJ2-1|TRBV19|TRBD1
CASSPAGTGYSNEQFF
TGTGCCAGTAGTCCAGCCGGGACAGGGTACAGCAATGAGCAGTTCTTC
>.|TRBJ2-7|TRBV5-5|.
CASSLLFSGSSYEQYF
TGTGCCAGCAGCTTGCTGTTTTCGGGGAGCTCCTACGAGCAGTACTTC
>.|TRBJ2-3|TRBV9|.
CASSSRTLDTQYF
TGTGCCAGCAGCTCGCGGACACTCGATACGCAGTATTTT
>.|TRBJ2-5|TRBV7-2|TRBD2
CASSLWSGDQETQYF
TGTGCCAGCAGCTTATGGAGCGGGGACCAAGAGACCCAGTACTTC
>.|TRBJ2-5|TRBV5-1|TRBD1
CASSRGPGQPQETQYF
TGCGCCAGCAGCCGAGGGCCGGGACAGCCTCAAGAGACCCAGTACTTC
>.|TRBJ1-6|TRBV9|.
CASSAQGRSPLHF
TGTGCCAGCAGCGCCCAGGGTCGTTCACCCCTCCACTTT
>.|TRBJ2-5|TRBV7-3|.
CASSLTGQTQYF
TGTGCCAGCAGCCTAACGGGGCAGACCCAGTACTTC
>.|TRBJ2-1|TRBV24-1|.
CATSDFVEAGSYNEQFF
TGTGCCACCAGTGATTTCGTCGAGGCGGGTTCCTACAATGAGCAGTTCTTC
>.|TRBJ1-2|TRBV12-3/TRBV12-4|TRBD1
CASRGTVSYGYTF
TGTGCCAGCAGAGGGACAGTCAGCTATGGCTACACCTTC
>few|TRBJ2-3|TRBV29-1|.
CSVEVSSADTQYF
TGCAGCGTTGAAGTTTCTAGCGCAGATACGCAGTATTTT
>.|TRBJ2-2|TRBV4-3|TRBD2
CASSQGTSGGNTGELFF
TGCGCCAGCAGCCAGGGGACTAGCGGAGGGAACACCGGGGAGCTGTTTTTT
>once|TRBJ1-1|TRBV28|.
CASSLDQRPGTEAFF
TGTGCCAGCAGTTTAGACCAGAGACCGGGCACTGAAGCTTTCTTT
>.|TRBJ2-3|TRBV18|TRBD1
CASSPPGTGRAADTQYF
TGTGCCAGCTCACCACCGGGGACAGGGCGGGCCGCAGATACGCAGTATTTT
>.|TRBJ2-7|TRBV7-9|TRBD2
CASSLVGLAGDYEQYF
TGTGCCAGCAGCTTAGTCGGTCTAGCGGGAGATTACGAGCAGTACTTC
>few|TRBJ2-7|TRBV27|TRBD1
CASSDRGDYEQYF
TGTGCCAGCAGCGACAGGGGGGATTACGAGCAGTACTTC
>.|TRBJ2-1|TRBV7-2|TRBD2
CASSLKLAGVLSEQFF
TGTGCCAGCAGCTTAAAACTAGCGGGAGTATTAAGTGAGCAGTTCTTC
>.|TRBJ1-2|TRBV7-9|.
CASRPPGGNGYTF
TGTGCCAGCAGACCCCCGGGGGGCAATGGCTACACCTTC
>.|TRBJ2-1|TRBV5-1|TRBD2
CASSLGIGTSGRVEQFF
TGCGCCAGCAGCTTAGGTATCGGGACTAGCGGGAGAGTTGAGCAGTTCTTC
>.|TRBJ2-1|TRBV6-1|.
CASSDELYNEQFF
TGTGCCAGCAGTGACGAACTATACAATGAGCAGTTCTTC
>few|TRBJ2-4|TRBV28|TRBD1
CASSQVQGAKNIQYF
TGTGCCAGCAGCCAAGTACAGGGGGCCAAAAACATTCAGTACTTC
>.|TRBJ2-2|TRBV5-1|.
CASSLRDSGSSAGELFF
TGCGCCAGCAGCTTAAGAGATTCAGGATCCTCCGCGGGGGAGCTGTTTTTT
>.|TRBJ2-7|TRBV28|.
CASSLYGQTIYEQYF
TGTGCCAGCAGTTTATACGGACAGACGATCTACGAGCAGTACTTC
>once|TRBJ1-6|TRBV2|TRBD1
CASSEWQGATVRSPLHF
TGTGCCAGCAGTGAATGGCAGGGGGCGACAGTCAGGTCACCCCTCCACTTT
>once|TRBJ1-2|TRBV19|.
CASSTPRGYGYTF
TGTGCCAGTAGTACCCCCAGGGGTTATGGCTACACCTTC
>.|TRBJ1-1|TRBV7-2|.
CASSLESRTEAFF
TGTGCCAGCAGCTTAGAATCCCGCACTGAAGCTTTCTTT
>.|TRBJ1-2|TRBV27|.
CASSESRTAGYTF
TGTGCCAGCAGTGAATCCCGGACTGCGGGCTACACCTTC
>.|TRBJ2-1|TRBV9|.
CASSVEKWSEQFF
TGTGCCAGCAGCGTAGAAAAATGGAGTGAGCAGTTCTTC
>.|TRBJ2-1|TRBV7-2|TRBD2
CASSSLAAHTGEQFF
TGTGCCAGCAGCTCGCTAGCGGCTCACACGGGTGAGCAGTTCTTC
>.|TRBJ1-2|TRBV10-1|TRBD1
CASRGNRGHGYTF
TGCGCCAGCAGGGGGAACAGGGGTCATGGCTACACCTTC
>few|TRBJ1-4|TRBV7-6|.
CASSRGGNEKLFF
TGTGCCAGCAGCCGGGGAGGGAATGAAAAACTGTTTTTT